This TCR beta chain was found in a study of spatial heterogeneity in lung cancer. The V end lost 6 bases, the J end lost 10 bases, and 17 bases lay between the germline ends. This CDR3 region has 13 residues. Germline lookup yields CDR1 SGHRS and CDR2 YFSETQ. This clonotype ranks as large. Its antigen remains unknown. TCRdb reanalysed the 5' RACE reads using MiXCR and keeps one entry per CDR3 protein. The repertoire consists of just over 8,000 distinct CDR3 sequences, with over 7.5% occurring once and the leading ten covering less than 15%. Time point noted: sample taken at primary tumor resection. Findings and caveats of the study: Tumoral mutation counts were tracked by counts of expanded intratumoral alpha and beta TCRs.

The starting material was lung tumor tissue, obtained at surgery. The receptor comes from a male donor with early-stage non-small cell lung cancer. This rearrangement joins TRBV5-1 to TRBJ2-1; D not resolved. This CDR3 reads CASNVGLVDEQFF. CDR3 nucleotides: TGCGCCAGCAATGTCGGTCTAGTAGACGAGCAGTTCTTC.